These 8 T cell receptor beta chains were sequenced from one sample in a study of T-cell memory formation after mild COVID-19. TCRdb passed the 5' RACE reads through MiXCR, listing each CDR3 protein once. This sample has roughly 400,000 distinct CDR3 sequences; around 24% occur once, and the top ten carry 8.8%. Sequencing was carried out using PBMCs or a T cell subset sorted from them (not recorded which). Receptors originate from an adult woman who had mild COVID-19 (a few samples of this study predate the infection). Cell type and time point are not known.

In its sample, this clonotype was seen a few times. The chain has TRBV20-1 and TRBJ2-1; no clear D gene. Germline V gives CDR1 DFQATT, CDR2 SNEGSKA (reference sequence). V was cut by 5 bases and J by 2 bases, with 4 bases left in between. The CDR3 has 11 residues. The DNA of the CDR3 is TGCAGTGCTCCTACCTACAATGAGCAGTTCTTC. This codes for CSAPTYNEQFF.

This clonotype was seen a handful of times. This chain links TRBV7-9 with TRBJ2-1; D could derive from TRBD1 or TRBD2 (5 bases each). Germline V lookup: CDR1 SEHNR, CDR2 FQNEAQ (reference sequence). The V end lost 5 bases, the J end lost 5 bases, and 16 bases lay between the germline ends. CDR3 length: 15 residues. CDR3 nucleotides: TGTGCCAGCAGCCCTCCCGCCGGGACCCACAATGAGCAGTTCTTC. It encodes CASSPPAGTHNEQFF.

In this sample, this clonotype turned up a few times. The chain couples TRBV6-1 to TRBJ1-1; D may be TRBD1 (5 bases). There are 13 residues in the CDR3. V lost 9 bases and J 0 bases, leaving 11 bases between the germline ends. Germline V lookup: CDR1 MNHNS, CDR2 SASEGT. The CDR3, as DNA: TGTGCCAGTAGACAGTACATGAACACTGAAGCTTTCTTT. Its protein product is CASRQYMNTEAFF.

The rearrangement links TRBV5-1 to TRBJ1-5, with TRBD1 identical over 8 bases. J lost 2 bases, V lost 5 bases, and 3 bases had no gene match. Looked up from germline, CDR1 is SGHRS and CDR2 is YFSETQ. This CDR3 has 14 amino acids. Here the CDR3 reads CASSATGGNQPQHF. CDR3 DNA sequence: TGCGCCAGCAGTGCGACAGGGGGCAATCAGCCCCAGCATTTT.

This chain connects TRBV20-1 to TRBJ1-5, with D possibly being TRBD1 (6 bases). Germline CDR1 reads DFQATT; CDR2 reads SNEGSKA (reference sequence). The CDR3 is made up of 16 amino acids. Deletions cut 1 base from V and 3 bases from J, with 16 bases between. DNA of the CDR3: TGCAGTGCTAGAGTAGTTGGGGGGGCATTCAATCAGCCCCAGCATTTT. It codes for CSARVVGGAFNQPQHF.

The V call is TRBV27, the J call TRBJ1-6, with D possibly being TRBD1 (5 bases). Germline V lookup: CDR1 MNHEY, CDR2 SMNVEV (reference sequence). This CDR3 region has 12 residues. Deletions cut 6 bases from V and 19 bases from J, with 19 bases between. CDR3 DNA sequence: TGTGCCAGCAGAGGGTCGTGGGGACTCCTTCACTTT. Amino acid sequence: CASRGSWGLLHF.

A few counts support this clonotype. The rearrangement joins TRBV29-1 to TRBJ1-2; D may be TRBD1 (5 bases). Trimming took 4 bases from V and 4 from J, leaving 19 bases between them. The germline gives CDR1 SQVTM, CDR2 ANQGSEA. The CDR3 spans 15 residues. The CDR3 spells CSVGGLTPRGYGYTF. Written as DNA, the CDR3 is TGCAGCGTTGGTGGACTTACACCTAGGGGCTATGGCTACACCTTC.

CDR3 sequence: CAWSLSGDSPLHF. The CDR3 DNA sequence: TGTGCCTGGAGCCTGTCGGGGGATTCACCCCTCCACTTT. The rearrangement links TRBV30 to TRBJ1-6, with D possibly TRBD1 on 5 matching bases. This CDR3 has 13 amino acids. V was cut by 3 bases and J by 8 bases, with 11 bases left in between. CDR1 is GTSNPN, CDR2 SVGIG, per germline (reference sequence).